The next 3 T cell receptor beta chains were all read from a single sample in a study of shared clonotypes between healthy human individuals. Only in-frame clones appear in the TCRdb table, and some are missing; sequencing was by immunoSEQ multiplex PCR. The sample includes fewer than 400,000 clones, approximately 79% seen only once; the top ten take under 13%. Material: memory CD4+ T cells sorted from blood. The subset was: CD45RA-negative fraction. Source of these receptors: a man aged 30 to 39 in good health.

V usage is TRBV28 and J usage is TRBJ1-1, with 7 bases fitting TRBD1. V trimming: 3 bases; J trimming: 0 bases; junction bases outside the gene matches: 16. CDR1 and CDR2 (germline): MDHEN, SYDVKM. The CDR3 is 19 amino acids. In DNA form, the CDR3 reads TGTGCCAGCAGTTTTGCCCCCCCGGGACAGAGTGCGATGAACACTGAAGCTTTCTTT. This gives the protein CASSFAPPGQSAMNTEAFF.

The chain uses TRBV28 and TRBJ1-5; 8 bases agree with TRBD1. The CDR3 is 14 residues long. The germline CDR1 and CDR2 sequences are MDHEN and SYDVKM. The V and J ends lost 7 bases and 2 bases, in that order; junction bases with no gene match: 4. CDR3 nucleotide sequence: TGTGCCAGCATTCCAGGGGGCGGCAATCAGCCCCAGCATTTT. As protein: CASIPGGGNQPQHF.

V is TRBV28 and J is TRBJ1-3, with D perhaps matching TRBD1 (5 bases). Between the trimmed V and J ends, which lost 4 bases and 4 bases, there was a span of 11 bases. The CDR3 is 14 amino acids. Germline V gives CDR1 MDHEN, CDR2 SYDVKM. The CDR3 DNA follows: TGTGCCAGCAGTTCACACCGACAGGGAAACACCATATATTTT. It is translated as CASSSHRQGNTIYF.